These 14 T cell receptor beta chains originate from one sample sequenced in a study of blood T cell repertoires in COVID-19. Measured with immunoSEQ multiplex PCR; TCRdb has only the in-frame clones, and not every one. This sample has approximately 330,000 clones, with approximately 90% found just once. Sequencing was performed on peripheral blood. Receptors originate from a man aged 25-45 years with COVID-19, enrolled during active disease.

The chain carries TRBV7-2 and TRBJ1-2; 10 bases are a match to TRBD1. CDR1 is SGHTA, CDR2 FQGNSA, per germline. The CDR3 sequence is 13 residues long. V dropped 7 bases and J dropped 8; count of bases not matched to a gene: 7. CDR3 residues: CASTRTGGFGYTF. The CDR3 nucleotides are TGTGCCAGCACCAGGACAGGGGGATTCGGCTACACCTTC.

Only one count was recorded for this clone. The chain has TRBV19 and TRBJ2-1; TRBD1 is a possible D gene (7 bases). Germline CDR1 reads LNHDA; CDR2 reads SQIVND (reference sequence). The V gene lost 2 bases and the J gene lost 4 bases, with 15 bases spanning the gap. The CDR3 has 16 amino acids. The CDR3 region is CASSIYVTGTYNEQFF. Here the CDR3 DNA reads TGTGCCAGTAGTATATACGTGACAGGGACTTACAATGAGCAGTTCTTC.

This rearrangement joins TRBV5-1 to TRBJ2-1; D not certain. The germline V gene encodes CDR1 SGHRS and CDR2 YFSETQ. The CDR3 sequence is 15 residues long. Trimming removed 7 bases from V and 1 base from J, with 15 bases in between. The CDR3 bases are TGCGCCAGCTTCGACCCGACTGCTTCCTACAATGAGCAGTTCTTC. Its translation is CASFDPTASYNEQFF.

The rearrangement links TRBV12-3 or TRBV12-4 to TRBJ2-1, with 7 nucleotides matching TRBD1. The V gene end was trimmed by 1 base and the J gene end by 6 bases; junction bases not matched to a gene: 0. The CDR3 has 13 residues. The CDR3, as DNA: TGTGCCAGCAGTTTAGGACAGGGCAATGAGCAGTTCTTC. Translating gives CASSLGQGNEQFF.

The rearrangement joins TRBV18 to TRBJ2-1; 10 bases agree with TRBD1. Germline lookup yields CDR1 KGHSH and CDR2 LQKENI. Germline trimming cut 3 bases from V and 5 bases from J; bases unmatched to any gene: 10. CDR3 length: 17 amino acids. The chain's CDR3 is CASSPNRGQGRNNEQFF. The CDR3 DNA reads TGTGCCAGCTCACCTAACCGGGGACAGGGGAGAAACAATGAGCAGTTCTTC.

The chain has TRBV7-9 and TRBJ2-3; 10 bases fit TRBD2. CDR1 and CDR2 from the germline V gene are SEHNR and FQNEAQ (reference sequence). The CDR3 has 16 amino acids. Trimming took 5 bases from V and 5 from J; bases not matched to a gene: 10. The DNA for the CDR3 is TGTGCCAGCAGCCCCTCTAGCGGGAGCACCCTAGATACGCAGTATTTT. This translates into CASSPSSGSTLDTQYF.

The CDR3 nucleotides read TGTGCCAGCAGGGCACAGGGTATTAATGAAAAACTGTTTTTT. It specifies CASRAQGINEKLFF. The chain employs TRBV6-5 and TRBJ1-4; TRBD1 might be the D (6 bases). This CDR3 has 14 residues. The V gene lost 6 bases and the J gene lost 4 bases, with 12 bases spanning the gap. Germline V gives CDR1 MNHEY, CDR2 SVGAGI.

The V gene is TRBV9, the J gene TRBJ1-2; 9 bases align to TRBD1. The CDR3 loop spans 18 amino acids. Germline V gene data show CDR1 as SGDLS and CDR2 as YYNGEE. The junction had 14 bases not matched to a gene; V was cut back by 2 bases and J by 3 bases. In DNA form, the CDR3 reads TGTGCCAGCAGCGTCCATCCGGGGACAGGGTATTTCGACTATGGCTACACCTTC. This encodes CASSVHPGTGYFDYGYTF.

CDR3 loop: CASSYRTPWDEQYF. The DNA for the CDR3 is TGTGCCAGCAGTTACCGGACACCGTGGGACGAGCAGTACTTC. The chain has TRBV6-6 and TRBJ2-7; D possibly corresponds to TRBD1 (5 bases). The ends were cut back, 2 bases at V and 5 bases at J, with 13 bases in the middle. Germline CDR1 reads MNHNY; CDR2 reads SVGAGI (reference sequence). The CDR3 runs 14 residues.

The chain links TRBV7-8 to TRBJ1-2; TRBD1 aligns across 7 bases. Germline CDR1 reads SGHVS; CDR2 reads FQNEAQ. The CDR3 has 16 residues. The J segment lost 4 bases and the V segment lost 8 bases, leaving 16 bases of the junction unmatched. CDR3 in DNA: TGTGCCAGCGCTGGGGTCGGGGCAGGGGGACTCTATGGCTACACCTTC. As protein: CASAGVGAGGLYGYTF.

This CDR3 is CASSLNSPFDYGYTF. Here the CDR3 DNA reads TGCGCCAGCAGCTTAAACTCCCCATTCGACTATGGCTACACCTTC. The chain employs TRBV5-1 and TRBJ1-2; no reliable D call. The CDR3 is 15 residues long. V shed 2 bases and J shed 3 bases, with 14 bases lying between them. Germline CDR1 is SGHRS and CDR2 is YFSETQ.

This rearrangement joins TRBV30 to TRBJ2-1; TRBD2 might be the D (6 bases). The CDR3 totals 13 residues. V was trimmed by 2 bases and J by 8 bases, leaving 13 bases between them. CDR1 GTSNPN and CDR2 SVGIG come from the germline V gene (reference sequence). The CDR3 DNA sequence: TGTGCCTGGAGTACCGGGAGTTGGGATGAGCAGTTCTTC. Translated: CAWSTGSWDEQFF.

V is TRBV11-3 and J is TRBJ1-5, with 9 bases lining up with TRBD1. CDR1 and CDR2 (germline): SGHNT, YENEEA. This CDR3 is 18 amino acids long. V was pared by 2 bases and J by 3 bases, with 11 bases of the junction left unmatched. CDR3 bases: TGTGCCAGCAGCTTATGGGAGACAGGGGGTATCGACAATCAGCCCCAGCATTTT. Encoded protein: CASSLWETGGIDNQPQHF.

The rearrangement uses TRBV6-2 or TRBV6-3 and TRBJ1-1, with a weak D call TRBD1 (6 bases). The CDR3 is made up of 13 amino acids. V lost 6 bases and J lost 5, with 13 bases in between. Per the germline V gene, CDR1 is MNHEY and CDR2 is SVGEGT. CDR3 residues: CASSHRTATEAFF. In DNA, the CDR3 is TGTGCCAGCAGCCATCGGACAGCTACTGAAGCTTTCTTT.